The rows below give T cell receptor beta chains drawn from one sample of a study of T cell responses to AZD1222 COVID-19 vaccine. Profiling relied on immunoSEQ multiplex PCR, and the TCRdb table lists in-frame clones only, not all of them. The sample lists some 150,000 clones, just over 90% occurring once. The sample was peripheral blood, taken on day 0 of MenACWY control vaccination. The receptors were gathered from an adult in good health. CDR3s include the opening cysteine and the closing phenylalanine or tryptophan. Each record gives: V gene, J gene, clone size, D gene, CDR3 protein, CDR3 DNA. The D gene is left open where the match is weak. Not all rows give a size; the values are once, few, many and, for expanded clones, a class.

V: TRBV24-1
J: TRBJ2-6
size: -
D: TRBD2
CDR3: CATSEATSRGANVLTF
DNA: TGTGCCACCAGTGAGGCGACTAGCCGCGGGGCCAACGTCCTGACTTTC

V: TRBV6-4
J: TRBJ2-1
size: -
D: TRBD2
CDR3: CASSDSPNPGGHQFF
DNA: TGTGCCAGCAGTGACTCCCCTAATCCGGGAGGGCATCAGTTCTTC

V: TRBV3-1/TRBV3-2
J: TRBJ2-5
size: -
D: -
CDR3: CASVSAGSRAQYF
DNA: TGTGCCAGCGTTTCCGCCGGGTCGCGGGCCCAGTACTTC

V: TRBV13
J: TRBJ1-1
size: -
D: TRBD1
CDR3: CASSHFLRSGTANTEAFF
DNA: TGTGCCAGCAGCCACTTCCTTCGATCCGGGACAGCGAACACTGAAGCTTTCTTT

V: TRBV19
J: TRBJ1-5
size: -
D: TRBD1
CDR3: CASSPGTGGRNQPQHF
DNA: TGTGCCAGTAGTCCCGGGACAGGGGGGCGCAATCAGCCCCAGCATTTT

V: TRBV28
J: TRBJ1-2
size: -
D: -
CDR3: CASSLLGRYGYTF
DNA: TGTGCCAGCAGTTTACTCGGGAGGTATGGCTACACCTTC

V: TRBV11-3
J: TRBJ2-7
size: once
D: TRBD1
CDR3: CASSLEGQGDEQYF
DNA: TGTGCCAGCAGCTTAGAGGGACAGGGGGACGAGCAGTACTTC

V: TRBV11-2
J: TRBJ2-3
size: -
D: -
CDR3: CASSRAWDSADTQYF
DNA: TGTGCCAGCAGCCGAGCTTGGGACTCAGCAGATACGCAGTATTTT

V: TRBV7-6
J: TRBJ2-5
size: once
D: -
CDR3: CASSPGGAGVRETQYF
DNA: TGTGCCAGCAGCCCAGGCGGGGCAGGGGTGCGGGAGACCCAGTACTTC

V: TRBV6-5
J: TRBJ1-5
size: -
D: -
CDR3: CASSYRGSNQPQHF
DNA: TGTGCCAGCAGTTACAGGGGTAGCAATCAGCCCCAGCATTTT

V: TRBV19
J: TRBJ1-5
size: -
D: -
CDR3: CASSLEVDGSNQPQHF
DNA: TGTGCCAGTAGTTTAGAAGTCGACGGGAGCAATCAGCCCCAGCATTTT

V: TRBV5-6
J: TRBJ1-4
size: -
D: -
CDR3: CASSLGQGINEKLFF
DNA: TGTGCCAGCAGCTTGGGCCAGGGGATTAATGAAAAACTGTTTTTT

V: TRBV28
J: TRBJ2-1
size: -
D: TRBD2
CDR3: CASSLLLGLAGYNEQFF
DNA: TGTGCCAGCAGTTTATTACTAGGTTTAGCGGGGTACAATGAGCAGTTCTTC